The 27 T cell receptor beta chains below all came from one sample that was sequenced in a study of cytomegalovirus exposure and HLA in healthy donors. The study ran its PCR with 60 Vbeta and 13 Jbeta primers. TCRdb's copy holds only in-frame clones and misses some; the assay was immunoSEQ multiplex PCR. The table has about 150,000 clones, about 60% seen once. Sequenced sample: PBMCs. These receptors were obtained from a woman aged 55-70 years in good health and CMV-seropositive.

This clone was observed a single time. The DNA of the CDR3 is TGCGCCAGCAGCCGGACAGGGAGCGATTTGTGGCGGAATCAGCCCCAGCATTTT. Translation: CASSRTGSDLWRNQPQHF. This chain links TRBV4-3 with TRBJ1-5, with 8 bases that match TRBD1. V dropped 4 bases and J dropped 4; count of bases not matched to a gene: 15. Germline CDR1 is LGHNA and CDR2 is YSLEER. The CDR3 spans 18 residues.

This chain joins TRBV5-1 and TRBJ2-1, with no clear D. The CDR3 is made up of 17 amino acids. V gave up 3 bases and J gave up 8 bases, with 24 bases separating them. The germline CDR1 and CDR2 sequences are SGHRS and YFSETQ. The CDR3 loop is CASSSPSSSPLTHEQFF. The CDR3 DNA follows: TGCGCCAGCAGCTCGCCCTCGAGTAGCCCCCTTACCCATGAGCAGTTCTTC.

Comments on this clone: The junction departs from germline at one end; a sequencing error may be responsible. The J gene is TRBJ2-7, the V gene TRBV7-9; D remains ambiguous. Germline V gene sequence: CDR1 SEHNR, CDR2 FQNEAQ (reference sequence). The CDR3 loop spans 12 amino acids. For the CDR3, the DNA is TGTTCCAGCAGCCATAGCTCCTACGAGCAGTACTTC. It translates to CSSSHSSYEQYF.

This clone has only a few counts. The rearrangement joins TRBV28 to TRBJ1-5; D perhaps matches TRBD1 (5 bases). CDR3 length: 17 amino acids. The germline V and J ends were trimmed by 4 bases and 9 bases, with 25 bases remaining between them. The germline CDR1 and CDR2 sequences are MDHEN and SYDVKM. The CDR3 DNA sequence: TGTGCCAGCAGTTCCCTCCCGGGCGGACGGGGGGGAGGGCCCCAGCATTTT. This sequence encodes CASSSLPGGRGGGPQHF.

CDR3 in amino acids: CASIGTGGRTEAFF. CDR3 sequence (DNA): TGTGCCAGCATTGGGACAGGGGGCCGCACTGAAGCTTTCTTT. V and J are TRBV2 and TRBJ1-1, with 12 bases lining up with TRBD1. In germline, CDR1 is SNHLY, CDR2 FYNNEI. With 7 bases clipped from V and 4 bases from J, the junction kept 4 bases outside the gene matches. This CDR3 is 14 amino acids long. Filled out from reference TRBV2 and TRBJ1-1, the complete variable domain reads EPEVTQTPSHQVTQMGQEVILRCVPISNHLYFYWYRQILGQKVEFLVSFYNNEISEKSEIFDDQFSVERPDGSNFTLKIRSTKLEDSAMYFCASIGTGGRTEAFFGQGTRLTVV.

This chain connects TRBV19 to TRBJ2-2; 10 nucleotides line up with TRBD1. Germline trimming cut 10 bases from V and 1 base from J; bases unmatched to any gene: 3. In germline, CDR1 is LNHDA, CDR2 SQIVND (reference sequence). This CDR3 region has 14 residues. The CDR3 here is CATRTGGNTGELFF. For the CDR3, the DNA is TGTGCCACTCGGACAGGGGGGAACACCGGGGAGCTGTTTTTT.

This chain uses TRBV14 with TRBJ1-1; maybe TRBD1 (6 bases). CDR3 length: 15 residues. Germline CDR1 SGHDN, CDR2 FVKESK. V was cut by 1 base and J by 2 bases, with 11 bases left in between. The CDR3 is CASSQVGGANTEAFF. The CDR3 bases are TGTGCCAGCAGCCAAGTGGGGGGGGCCAACACTGAAGCTTTCTTT.

The chain combines TRBV7-9 with TRBJ2-7, with 10 positions matching TRBD2. This CDR3 contains 15 residues. V was clipped by 1 base and J by 7 bases; unmatched bases: 7. From germline, CDR1 is SEHNR and CDR2 FQNEAQ (reference sequence). CDR3 amino acids: CASSLGTSGPWEQYF. The DNA of the CDR3 is TGTGCCAGCAGCTTAGGGACTAGCGGACCGTGGGAGCAGTACTTC.

The V and J genes are TRBV5-6 and TRBJ1-1; 8 positions match TRBD1. The length of the CDR3 is 14 residues. Losses at the gene ends were 0 bases for V and 5 bases for J; bases not matched to a gene: 3. CDR1 is SGHDT, CDR2 YYEEEE, per germline. The CDR3 DNA is TGTGCCAGCAGCTTGGGTACAGGGGGTACTGAAGCTTTCTTT. This encodes CASSLGTGGTEAFF.

This sequence joins TRBV2 and TRBJ1-1; TRBD1 aligns across 7 bases. With 5 bases clipped from V and 2 bases from J, the junction kept 5 bases outside the gene matches. Germline assignment: CDR1 SNHLY and CDR2 FYNNEI. This CDR3 region has 14 residues. CDR3 sequence (DNA): TGTGCCAGCAGTTTCCAGGGGGTCAACACTGAAGCTTTCTTT. It yields the protein CASSFQGVNTEAFF.

As concerns this clone: This sample includes further DNA sequences coding for the same CDR3. V gene TRBV7-2 combines with J gene TRBJ2-1; tentatively, D is TRBD2 (7 bases). CDR1 is SGHTA, CDR2 FQGNSA, per germline. V was trimmed by 3 bases and J by 3 bases, leaving 12 bases between them. This CDR3 contains 15 residues. The CDR3 coding sequence is TGTGCCAGCAGCTTGGAGGGGGAGGGCTACAATGAGCAGTTCTTC. It yields the protein CASSLEGEGYNEQFF.

V is TRBV15 and J is TRBJ2-1; the D gene is possibly TRBD1 (6 bases). The CDR3 has 16 amino acids. V dropped 5 bases and J dropped 8 bases, with 22 bases sitting between them. The germline CDR1 and CDR2 sequences are LNHNV and YYDKDF (reference sequence). This CDR3 is CATSSRQDPTYDEQFF. The CDR3 DNA reads as TGTGCCACCAGCTCCCGACAGGACCCCACTTACGATGAGCAGTTCTTC.

The chain has TRBV19 and TRBJ2-3; a possible D gene is TRBD1 (5 bases). The V gene's germline CDR1 is LNHDA and CDR2 SQIVND (reference sequence). The CDR3 length is 15 residues. The V end was cut by 3 bases, the J end by 2 bases, with 12 bases between. The CDR3: CASSIRSGFTDTQYF. The DNA of the CDR3 is TGTGCCAGTAGTATCCGTTCAGGGTTCACAGATACGCAGTATTTT.

The chain couples TRBV7-8 to TRBJ2-3; TRBD1 agrees at 7 bases. V gave up 3 bases and J gave up 4 bases; unmatched junction bases: 1. This CDR3 region has 13 residues. Per the germline V gene, CDR1 is SGHVS and CDR2 is FQNEAQ. The CDR3 sequence: CASSFQGADTQYF. CDR3 sequence (DNA): TGTGCCAGCAGCTTTCAGGGGGCAGATACGCAGTATTTT.

The chain combines TRBV7-2 with TRBJ2-3; maybe TRBD2 (6 bases). Trimming removed 2 bases from V and 0 bases from J, with 9 bases in between. Germline CDR1 is SGHTA and CDR2 is FQGNSA. This CDR3 comprises 15 residues. As DNA, the CDR3 is TGTGCCAGCAGCTTACTGGGGGGTAGCACAGATACGCAGTATTTT. It translates to CASSLLGGSTDTQYF. Looking up the rest from reference TRBV7-2 and TRBJ2-3 gives the full variable domain: GAGVSQSPSNKVTEKGKDVELRCDPISGHTALYWYRQSLGQGLEFLIYFQGNSAPDKSGLPSDRFSAERTGGSVSTLTIQRTQQEDSAVYLCASSLLGGSTDTQYFGPGTRLTVL.

This clone has just one count. The chain has TRBV18 and TRBJ1-5, with a weak D call TRBD1 (5 bases). From germline, CDR1 is KGHSH and CDR2 LQKENI. The CDR3 runs 15 residues. Trimming pared 2 bases from V and 6 bases from J, leaving 14 bases between. The CDR3 is CASSPTIGAFQPQHF. As DNA, the CDR3 is TGTGCCAGCTCACCAACGATAGGGGCTTTTCAGCCCCAGCATTTT.

The rearrangement links TRBV14 to TRBJ2-7, with 16 positions matching TRBD2. Germline V CDR1 and CDR2: SGHDN, FVKESK. CDR3 size: 16 residues. J gave up 6 bases and V 4 bases, and 6 bases lay outside the gene matches. The CDR3 loop is CASSLSGLAGGREQYF. The CDR3 nucleotides read TGTGCCAGCAGCCTATCGGGACTAGCGGGAGGGCGCGAGCAGTACTTC.

The sample holds a few counts of this clone. This chain joins TRBV19 and TRBJ2-5, with 7 bases identical to TRBD1. CDR1 and CDR2 from the germline V gene are LNHDA and SQIVND (reference sequence). The CDR3 length is 14 residues. The junction had 14 bases not matched to a gene; V was cut back by 9 bases and J by 7 bases. In nucleotides, the CDR3 is TGTGCCAGCCAGACAGGGCCCCTCCGGGGGACCCAGTACTTC. Translating it yields CASQTGPLRGTQYF. The variable domain in full, with the rest retrieved from reference TRBV19 and TRBJ2-5, is DGGITQSPKYLFRKEGQNVTLSCEQNLNHDAMYWYRQDPGQGLRLIYYSQIVNDFQKGDIAEGYSVSREKKESFPLTVTSAQKNPTAFYLCASQTGPLRGTQYFGPGTRLLVL.

The rearrangement joins TRBV28 to TRBJ2-7, with TRBD1 matching 10 bases. CDR1 is MDHEN, CDR2 SYDVKM, per germline. Trimming cost V 7 bases and J 5 bases; bases outside gene matches: 5. CDR3 length equals 13 residues. CDR3 in amino acids: CASIVTGGNEQYF. Here the CDR3 DNA reads TGTGCCAGCATCGTGACAGGGGGCAACGAGCAGTACTTC.

The rearrangement uses TRBV27 and TRBJ2-3; D perhaps matches TRBD2 (5 bases). CDR3 size: 15 residues. Germline V gene sequence: CDR1 MNHEY, CDR2 SMNVEV (reference sequence). Between the trimmed V and J ends, which lost 3 bases and 6 bases, there was a span of 16 bases. The CDR3: CASSFGFSGVDTQYF. The CDR3 nucleotides are TGTGCCAGCAGTTTTGGCTTCTCCGGGGTGGATACGCAGTATTTT.

This clone has only one observation. V gene TRBV19 combines with J gene TRBJ1-4; 9 bases align to TRBD1. J was trimmed by 5 bases and V by 5 bases; bases with no gene match: 6. The CDR3 has 15 amino acids. Germline CDR1 is LNHDA and CDR2 is SQIVND (reference sequence). DNA of the CDR3: TGTGCCAGTAGTGCTACAGGGGGCGAAAATGAAAAACTGTTTTTT. This sequence encodes CASSATGGENEKLFF.

The rearrangement joins TRBV27 to TRBJ2-7; 11 nucleotides agree with TRBD1. Trimming cost V 2 bases and J 4 bases; bases outside gene matches: 1. Germline values: CDR1 MNHEY, CDR2 SMNVEV (reference sequence). The CDR3 is 14 amino acids. CDR3 in DNA: TGTGCCAGCAGTTTAGGACAGGGGGCGTACGAGCAGTACTTC. This sequence encodes CASSLGQGAYEQYF.

J is TRBJ2-2 and V is TRBV16; 11 bases align to TRBD2. CDR1 is KGHSY, CDR2 FQNENV, per germline. V gave up 3 bases and J gave up 4 bases; unmatched junction bases: 7. The CDR3 extends over 17 amino acids. As DNA, the CDR3 is TGTGCCAGCAGCCACCTGCTAGCGGGAGGCATCACCGGGGAGCTGTTTTTT. Residues: CASSHLLAGGITGELFF.

This sequence joins TRBV7-9 and TRBJ2-5; no firm D call. The CDR3 is 16 amino acids. In germline, CDR1 is SEHNR, CDR2 FQNEAQ (reference sequence). V lost 0 bases and J lost 2, with 13 bases in between. The CDR3 DNA reads TGTGCCAGCAGCTTAGCGCGAACAACAGATCAAGAGACCCAGTACTTC. This codes for CASSLARTTDQETQYF.

This clone was found once. The rearrangement uses TRBV28 and TRBJ2-3; 8 nucleotides line up with TRBD1. Losses at the gene ends were 6 bases for V and 4 bases for J; bases not matched to a gene: 6. This CDR3 is built from 14 residues. The germline V gene has CDR1 MDHEN and CDR2 SYDVKM. The CDR3 bases are TGTGCCAGCAGCCCAGGGGGCGGCCCAGATACGCAGTATTTT. Its translation: CASSPGGGPDTQYF. The full variable domain, completed using reference TRBV28 and TRBJ2-3, is DVKVTQSSRYLVKRTGEKVFLECVQDMDHENMFWYRQDPGLGLRLIYFSYDVKMKEKGDIPEGYSVSREKKERFSLILESASTNQTSMYLCASSPGGGPDTQYFGPGTRLTVL.

This chain connects TRBV27 to TRBJ2-5; TRBD1 matches 12 bases. This CDR3 is built from 15 residues. Per the germline V gene, CDR1 is MNHEY and CDR2 is SMNVEV (reference sequence). V lost 4 bases to trimming and J lost 4 bases; unmatched junction nucleotides: 4. The CDR3 bases are TGTGCCAGCAGTTCCGGGACAGGGGGCGCAGAGACCCAGTACTTC. This encodes CASSSGTGGAETQYF.

DNA for the CDR3: TGTGCCAGCAGTGATTACGGGACAGGGCGCTCTGGGGCCAACGTCCTGACTTTC. Translation: CASSDYGTGRSGANVLTF. The rearrangement links TRBV25-1 to TRBJ2-6, with 9 bases lining up with TRBD1. The CDR3 has 18 residues. Losses at the gene ends were 3 bases for V and 0 bases for J; bases not matched to a gene: 6. The germline V gene has CDR1 MGHDK and CDR2 SYGVNS.